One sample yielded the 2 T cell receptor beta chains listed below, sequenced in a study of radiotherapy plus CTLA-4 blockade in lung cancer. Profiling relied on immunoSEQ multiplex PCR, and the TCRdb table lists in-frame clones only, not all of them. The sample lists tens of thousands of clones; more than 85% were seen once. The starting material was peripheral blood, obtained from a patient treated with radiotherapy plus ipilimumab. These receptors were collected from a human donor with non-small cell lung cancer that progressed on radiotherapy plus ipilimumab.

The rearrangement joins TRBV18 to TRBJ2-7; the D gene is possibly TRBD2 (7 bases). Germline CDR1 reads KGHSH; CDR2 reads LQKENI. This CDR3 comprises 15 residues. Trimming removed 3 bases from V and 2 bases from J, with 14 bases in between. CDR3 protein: CASSPGGGGPYEQYF. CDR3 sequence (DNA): TGTGCCAGCTCACCGGGGGGCGGGGGACCCTACGAGCAGTACTTC.

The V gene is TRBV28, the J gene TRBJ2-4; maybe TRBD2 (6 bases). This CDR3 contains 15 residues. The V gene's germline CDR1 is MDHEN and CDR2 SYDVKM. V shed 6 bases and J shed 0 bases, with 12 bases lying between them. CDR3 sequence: CASSNRLVAKNIQYF. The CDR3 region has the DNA TGTGCCAGCAGCAATAGACTAGTAGCCAAAAACATTCAGTACTTC.